This paragraph covers one T cell receptor (beta chain) sequence. The record originates from a study of blood T cell repertoires in COVID-19. Generated by immunoSEQ multiplex PCR, the TCRdb table keeps only in-frame clones and is missing some. The sample carries about 270,000 clones, approximately 89% recorded once. The V gene lost 7 bases and the J gene lost 1 base, with 11 bases spanning the gap. Germline V gene data show CDR1 as LNHDA and CDR2 as SQIVND (reference sequence). This CDR3 spans 14 amino acids. The chain joins TRBV19 to TRBJ1-5, with unresolved D. Sample: peripheral blood. The receptor comes from a woman in her fifties or sixties who had recovered from COVID-19. CDR3 DNA sequence: TGTGCCAGTATTGCTCAAACAAGCAATCAGCCCCAGCATTTT. Translation: CASIAQTSNQPQHF.